The source of this T cell receptor (beta chain) is a study of T cell responses to AZD1222 COVID-19 vaccine. Study-wide context: Pooling covered second doses at about 4 or about 12 weeks. Points from the study as a whole: Baseline seropositivity occurred in only six or seven AZD1222 recipients. The donor cohort was predominantly white British with a female majority, and clonal diversity may have been underestimated.

From germline, CDR1 is SGHAT and CDR2 FQNNGV. The CDR3 has 14 residues. The V end lost 5 bases, the J end lost 4 bases, and 14 bases lay between the germline ends. Measured with immunoSEQ multiplex PCR; TCRdb has only the in-frame clones, and not every one. Of fewer than 110,000 clones listed, around 83% are singletons. With regard to this clone: Its antigen remains unknown.

This sample comprised peripheral blood, obtained on day 0 of AZD1222 vaccination. This receptor was obtained from an adult in good health. The chain uses TRBV11-2 and TRBJ1-2, with D maybe TRBD1 (5 bases). As DNA, the CDR3 is TGTGCCAGCAGCCTCGGGCAGGGAGGCTATGGCTACACCTTC. This sequence encodes CASSLGQGGYGYTF.